The following is a TCR beta chain sequence with its context. The CDR3 is made up of 15 amino acids. Losses at the gene ends were 3 bases for V and 4 bases for J; bases not matched to a gene: 6. CDR1 is GTSNPN and CDR2 is SVGIG in the germline V gene (reference sequence). Source study methods: It was from reference gene primer amplification that nucleated cell counts were estimated. Sequencing was performed with immunoSEQ multiplex PCR; in TCRdb, only in-frame clones are kept and a portion is missing. The DNA was the basis for D and trimming; V, J and clone size are from that table. This sample yields some 50,000 clones, of which about 90% are seen a single time; over 2% belongs to the top ten. Followed over time, Seattle patients had been enrolled while infection was active. The data are from a study of blood T cell repertoires in COVID-19. Study overall: Researchers got acute and convalescent COVID-19 samples from the United States, Italy and Spain.

The chain links TRBV30 to TRBJ1-6, with TRBD1 identical over 7 bases. The receptor was isolated from a woman of 80 years or more with COVID-19, enrolled during active disease. The sequenced sample consisted of peripheral blood. The CDR3 coding sequence is TGTGCCTGGAGAGCGACAGGGTGGTATAATTCACCCCTCCACTTT. This gives the protein CAWRATGWYNSPLHF.